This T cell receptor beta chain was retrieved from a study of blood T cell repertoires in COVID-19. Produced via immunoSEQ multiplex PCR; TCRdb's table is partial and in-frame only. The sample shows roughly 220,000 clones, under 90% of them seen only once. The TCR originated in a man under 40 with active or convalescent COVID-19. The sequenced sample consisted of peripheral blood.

The CDR3 bases are TGTGCCAGCGGATCGACAGGGGGGATGAATTCACCCCTCCACTTT. Its translation: CASGSTGGMNSPLHF. The chain couples TRBV27 to TRBJ1-6; 9 bases are shared with TRBD1. The J segment lost 7 bases and the V segment lost 8 bases, leaving 9 bases of the junction unmatched. CDR3 length: 15 residues. CDR1 is MNHEY and CDR2 is SMNVEV in the germline V gene (reference sequence).